This T cell receptor beta chain derives from a study of early T cells in non-severe SARS-CoV-2 infection (dated by TCRdb to the early 2020s). Study-wide context: Because TCR sequencing relied on bulk RNA taken from unsorted whole blood, pairing of alpha and beta chains was not possible. The study at large found these results: Matching against VDJdb was skewed toward anti-spike CD8 responses, likely underestimated virus-specific expansions, and missed private and CD4 specificities.

In its sample, this clonotype was seen many times. Its antigen specificity is not known. Per-base quality was not reported, and no clone a single base away is much larger than it. The library was generated by 5' RACE. TCRdb records NextSeq 500 as the sequencer. The TCR library protocol attached unique molecular identifiers to individual cDNA molecules to correct for sequencing error and PCR bias. TCR alpha and beta chains were both sequenced, and the abundances of alpha and beta sequences in each sample were closely correlated with each other. The study's own analysis went as follows. V gene, J gene and CDR3 annotation of TCR sequences was performed with Decombinator V4. TCRs were defined as expanded if a significant change between any two time points was detected under a Poisson model with p below 0.0001. TCR abundances were normalised to the total number of TCRs sequenced in each sample and reported as counts per million. MAIT TCRs were defined by TRAV1-2 paired with TRAJ12, TRAJ20 or TRAJ33, and iNKT TCRs by TRAV10 paired with TRAJ18. VDJdb, accessed 1 November 2021, was searched for CMV, EBV and SARS-CoV-2 annotated TCRs, with TCRs annotated for multiple antigens excluded. The raw public data were reprocessed by TCRdb itself: fastp quality trimming at Q25, MiXCR clonotype calling, in-frame beta chains only. Each CDR3 protein appears once, grouped with its most common genes and DNA. The V and J calls, along with clone size, are taken from TCRdb and not from the paper's own processing. The sample has around 30,000 distinct CDR3 sequences on record, 6% to 7% of them singletons. More than 6.5% of the sample is in the top ten clones.

This was a case-control study nested in a cohort of healthcare workers in London, UK, who had nasopharyngeal swab PCR tests and blood samples taken every week. Healthcare workers were enrolled in the week of the UK lockdown, from 23 to 31 March 2020, and were followed every week for up to roughly 16 weeks. From the cysteine through the phenylalanine, the CDR3 covers 13 amino acids. Only CDR3 DNA is held: 39 bases, read in frame from base 1. A distance of 12 bases separates the germline ends of V and J, which lose 4 bases and 2 bases respectively. As encoded in the germline V gene, CDR1 is SQVTM while CDR2 is ANQGSEA.

This sequence uses TRBV29-1 and TRBJ2-7, with the D gene possibly TRBD1 or TRBD2, each one fitting 6 bases. Material: whole blood. This clonotype was obtained from an adult who was a healthcare worker with PCR-confirmed SARS-CoV-2 infection or an uninfected control (not recorded which). This receptor has the CDR3 CSVAPGATYEQYF. The base sequence is TGCAGCGTTGCCCCGGGGGCGACCTACGAGCAGTACTTC.